The 29 T cell receptor beta chains listed next were all sequenced from one sample in a study of T cells in Graves' hyperthyroidism and ophthalmopathy. RNA transcripts provided the source from which TCR beta CDR3 regions were amplified. Carried out on the TCR CDR3, a first-round RT-PCR used the HTBI primer set. TCRdb analysed the multiplex PCR reads with MiXCR anew, one entry per CDR3 protein. The sample gives fewer than 450,000 distinct CDR3 sequences, roughly 17% of which show up once; around a third is in the top ten. The sequenced material came from blood. These receptors were collected from a woman aged 30 to 39 with Graves' hyperthyroidism that later progressed to Graves' ophthalmopathy.

A few counts support this clonotype. The chain couples TRBV19 to TRBJ2-3; 11 bases are shared with TRBD2. The CDR3 spans 17 residues. CDR1 and CDR2 from the germline V gene are LNHDA and SQIVND (reference sequence). V was pared by 5 bases and J by 4 bases, with 11 bases of the junction left unmatched. The CDR3 region is CASSAGLAGGFADTQYF. Written as DNA, the CDR3 is TGTGCCAGTAGTGCTGGGCTAGCGGGAGGATTTGCAGATACGCAGTATTTT.

In this sample, this clonotype turned up many times. The rearrangement joins TRBV27 to TRBJ1-2; unclear D gene. V was cut by 6 bases and J by 0 bases, with 14 bases left in between. CDR3 length: 15 amino acids. The germline gives CDR1 MNHEY, CDR2 SMNVEV (reference sequence). This chain's CDR3 is CASSLGPPSNYGYTF. The CDR3 DNA sequence: TGTGCCAGCAGCCTCGGACCCCCTTCTAACTATGGCTACACCTTC.

This clonotype was seen repeatedly, ten times or more. The chain recombines TRBV6-5 with TRBJ1-5, with TRBD1 matching 7 bases. The length of the CDR3 is 15 residues. The ends lost 0 bases at V and 4 bases at J; junction bases unmatched: 3. Germline-derived CDR1 and CDR2 are MNHEY and SVGAGI. DNA of the CDR3: TGTGCCAGCAGTTACTCGAGGACAGGTAATCAGCCCCAGCATTTT. Its translation: CASSYSRTGNQPQHF.

This clonotype was observed a handful of times. The chain couples TRBV20-1 to TRBJ1-6, with 10 bases lining up with TRBD1. The CDR3 is 14 amino acids. V lost 5 bases, J lost 8 bases, and 6 bases stayed unmatched. Germline assignment: CDR1 DFQATT and CDR2 SNEGSKA (reference sequence). The CDR3 protein is CSAGGQGEYSPLHF. The CDR3 coding sequence is TGCAGTGCTGGTGGACAGGGGGAGTATTCACCCCTCCACTTT.

This clonotype was found many times. The gene calls are TRBV3-1 and TRBJ1-1; unclear D gene. The CDR3 is 15 amino acids. V dropped 0 bases and J dropped 1 base, with 9 bases sitting between them. The germline V gene encodes CDR1 LGHDT and CDR2 YNNKEL (reference sequence). CDR3 sequence (DNA): TGTGCCAGCAGCCAAGAGTGGACCGGGAACACTGAAGCTTTCTTT. The encoded protein is CASSQEWTGNTEAFF.

This clonotype was observed at least ten times. The chain carries TRBV12-3 or TRBV12-4 and TRBJ2-1; the D call may be TRBD1 or TRBD2 (5 bases each). V lost 4 bases, J lost 8 bases, and 15 bases lay in between. The CDR3 covers 14 residues. CDR3 residues: CASSSGSKRDEQFF. The CDR3 DNA sequence: TGTGCCAGCAGTTCAGGGTCTAAGAGGGATGAGCAGTTCTTC.

At least ten counts were recorded for this clonotype. A much larger clonotype is one base distant, so this may be a read error. The rearrangement uses TRBV7-9 and TRBJ2-3; TRBD1 matches at 7 bases. The germline CDR1 and CDR2 sequences are SEHNR and FQNEAQ (reference sequence). The CDR3 runs to 17 residues. The J segment lost 2 bases and the V segment lost 8 bases, leaving 16 bases of the junction unmatched. CDR3: CASLRDSAETNTDTQYF. In DNA, the CDR3 is TGTGCCAGCCTCCGGGACAGCGCCGAAACTAACACAGATACGCAGTATTTT.

This clonotype was seen at least ten times. This chain links TRBV6-2 or TRBV6-3 with TRBJ1-5, with D hard to call. The CDR3 spans 14 residues. V lost 4 bases, J lost 0 bases, and 7 bases lay in between. The germline gives CDR1 MNHEY, CDR2 SVGEGT. The CDR3 reads CASSSLYSNQPQHF. The DNA for the CDR3 is TGTGCCAGCAGTTCCCTTTATAGCAATCAGCCCCAGCATTTT.

At least ten counts were recorded for this clonotype. This chain joins TRBV19 and TRBJ1-6, with 10 bases lining up with TRBD1. Germline-derived CDR1 and CDR2 are LNHDA and SQIVND (reference sequence). The CDR3 length is 17 residues. The V and J ends lost 4 bases and 7 bases, in that order; junction bases with no gene match: 10. The DNA for the CDR3 is TGTGCCAGTAGTACCTCCGGGACAGGGGTCAGAAATTCACCCCTCCACTTT. Its translation: CASSTSGTGVRNSPLHF.

The chain carries TRBV11-2 and TRBJ2-2; D remains ambiguous. The CDR3 contains 15 residues. The V end lost 5 bases, the J end lost 1 base, and 11 bases lay between the germline ends. Germline V lookup: CDR1 SGHAT, CDR2 FQNNGV. Here the CDR3 reads CASSATGRNTGELFF. CDR3 sequence (DNA): TGTGCCAGCAGCGCTACGGGCAGGAACACCGGGGAGCTGTTTTTT.

This clonotype was detected a few times. This chain joins TRBV19 and TRBJ1-2; tentatively, D is TRBD1 (6 bases). The V and J ends lost 6 bases and 3 bases respectively, with 17 bases between them. Germline V gene lookup returns CDR1 LNHDA and CDR2 SQIVND (reference sequence). This CDR3 has 15 amino acids. The CDR3 sequence is CASRLVRDIDYGYTF. CDR3 nucleotides: TGTGCCAGTAGACTTGTCCGGGACATCGACTATGGCTACACCTTC. Together with reference TRBV19 and TRBJ1-2, the CDR3 gives the full variable domain: DGGITQSPKYLFRKEGQNVTLSCEQNLNHDAMYWYRQDPGQGLRLIYYSQIVNDFQKGDIAEGYSVSREKKESFPLTVTSAQKNPTAFYLCASRLVRDIDYGYTFGSGTRLTVV.

This chain joins TRBV5-1 and TRBJ1-4; 10 nucleotides match TRBD1. Germline CDR1 SGHRS, CDR2 YFSETQ. V gave up 4 bases and J gave up 6 bases; unmatched junction bases: 3. The CDR3 is 14 residues long. The DNA for the CDR3 is TGCGCCAGCAGCCGGACAGGGGGGGATGAAAAACTGTTTTTT. It translates to CASSRTGGDEKLFF.

This clonotype was recorded many times. The CDR3 protein is CATITGGRTEAFF. In nucleotides, the CDR3 is TGTGCCACGATCACAGGGGGTAGAACTGAAGCTTTCTTT. The genes are TRBV30 and TRBJ1-1; TRBD1 matches 8 bases. The V gene end was trimmed by 8 bases and the J gene end by 5 bases; junction bases not matched to a gene: 10. Germline V gene lookup returns CDR1 GTSNPN and CDR2 SVGIG (reference sequence). The CDR3 sequence is 13 residues long.

This clonotype was detected ten times or more. A read error may explain this, as a much larger clone is one base away. V usage is TRBV2 and J usage is TRBJ2-7; 9 nucleotides match TRBD1. CDR1 and CDR2 (germline): SNHLY, FYNNEI. J lost 1 base, V lost 7 bases, and 5 bases had no gene match. CDR3 size: 14 residues. In nucleotides, the CDR3 is TGTGCCAGCAACCCCGGGACAGGGTCCTACGAGCAGTACTTC. It specifies CASNPGTGSYEQYF. The full variable domain, completed using reference TRBV2 and TRBJ2-7, is EPEVTQTPSHQVTQMGQEVILRCVPISNHLYFYWYRQILGQKVEFLVSFYNNEISEKSEIFDDQFSVERPDGSNFTLKIRSTKLEDSAMYFCASNPGTGSYEQYFGPGTRLTVT.

This clonotype was picked up many times. This chain connects TRBV27 to TRBJ1-1; D possibly corresponds to TRBD1 (5 bases). With 2 bases removed from V and 1 base from J, the gap between germline ends came to 11 bases. Germline values: CDR1 MNHEY, CDR2 SMNVEV (reference sequence). The CDR3 has 15 amino acids. The CDR3 loop is CASSLRGHTNTEAFF. The CDR3 coding sequence is TGTGCCAGCAGTTTACGTGGACATACGAACACTGAAGCTTTCTTT.

This clonotype was seen many times. This chain connects TRBV11-2 to TRBJ1-6; D is perhaps TRBD1 (5 bases). V was pared by 5 bases and J by 4 bases, with 15 bases between. The CDR3 covers 16 residues. In germline, CDR1 is SGHAT, CDR2 FQNNGV. The CDR3 DNA is TGTGCCAGCAGCCATCGGGACCACGCGTATAATTCACCCCTCCACTTT. As protein: CASSHRDHAYNSPLHF.

This clonotype was recorded at least ten times. This sequence joins TRBV27 and TRBJ2-5; 7 bases align to TRBD1. CDR3 length: 13 residues. Germline loops: CDR1 MNHEY, CDR2 SMNVEV (reference sequence). Trimming cost V 6 bases and J 5 bases; bases outside gene matches: 6. The CDR3 sequence is CASRRQGGETQYF. In nucleotides, the CDR3 is TGTGCCAGCAGGAGACAGGGCGGTGAGACCCAGTACTTC.

This clonotype was detected many times. The chain uses TRBV12-3 or TRBV12-4 and TRBJ2-6, with D unclear. This CDR3 is 14 amino acids long. Trimming left V 6 bases short and J 0 bases short, with 6 bases between. CDR3 in amino acids: CASSQNSGANVLTF. For the CDR3, the DNA is TGTGCCAGCAGCCAAAACTCTGGGGCCAACGTCCTGACTTTC.

This clonotype was recorded at least ten times. The chain recombines TRBV27 with TRBJ2-7; D not certain. V dropped 5 bases and J dropped 2 bases, with 13 bases sitting between them. The germline V gene has CDR1 MNHEY and CDR2 SMNVEV (reference sequence). The CDR3 totals 14 residues. The CDR3 sequence: CASSVHPKTYEQYF. CDR3 coding DNA: TGTGCCAGCAGTGTCCACCCGAAAACCTACGAGCAGTACTTC.

This clonotype was counted between two and nine times. A clone one base away is much larger, so this may be a read error. Without the conserved terminal phenylalanine or tryptophan, this CDR3 likely stems from a read error. The chain links TRBV3-1 to TRBJ2-1; TRBD1 might be the D (7 bases). The CDR3 covers 17 residues. Trimming pared 4 bases from V and 2 bases from J, leaving 18 bases between. Germline loops: CDR1 LGHDT, CDR2 YNNKEL (reference sequence). The CDR3 nucleotides are TGTGCCAGCAGCCCAGGGGGAGGCAGGGCGACCTACAATGAGCAGTTCCTC. Translated, it gives CASSPGGGRATYNEQFL.

V and J are TRBV4-1 and TRBJ1-2; D is possibly TRBD1 (5 bases). V dropped 0 bases and J dropped 0 bases, with 11 bases sitting between them. The CDR3 consists of 16 residues. The germline CDR1 and CDR2 sequences are MGHRA and YSYEKL. CDR3 protein: CASSQDIGATNYGYTF. The CDR3 DNA reads TGCGCCAGCAGCCAAGACATCGGGGCAACTAACTATGGCTACACCTTC.

This clonotype was found many times. The chain has TRBV19 and TRBJ1-2; weak D call: TRBD1 (6 bases). Germline CDR1 and CDR2: LNHDA and SQIVND (reference sequence). The V gene lost 1 base and the J gene lost 8 bases, with 17 bases spanning the gap. The CDR3 spans 15 residues. The CDR3 sequence: CASSIARTAPDGYTF. Here the CDR3 DNA reads TGTGCCAGTAGTATAGCTCGGACAGCTCCCGACGGCTACACCTTC.

The chain combines TRBV20-1 with TRBJ2-3; 8 nucleotides line up with TRBD2. The CDR3 length is 15 residues. Germline lookup yields CDR1 DFQATT and CDR2 SNEGSKA (reference sequence). After removal of 6 bases from V and 6 bases from J, the junction contained 14 bases not matched to a gene. CDR3 loop: CSAPIAGRLGDTQYF. In DNA, the CDR3 is TGCAGTGCACCAATAGCGGGAAGGCTAGGGGATACGCAGTATTTT.

Turning to this clonotype: A read error may be the cause here, since a much bigger clone is one base away. The chain combines TRBV28 with TRBJ1-5; 7 positions agree with TRBD1. Germline V gene lookup returns CDR1 MDHEN and CDR2 SYDVKM. The CDR3 covers 13 residues. V was pared by 4 bases and J by 7 bases, with 4 bases of the junction left unmatched. The DNA of the CDR3 is TGTGCCAGCAGTTCGGGACAGTTACAGCCCCAGCATTTT. Amino acids: CASSSGQLQPQHF.

This clonotype came up many times. This sequence joins TRBV2 and TRBJ1-6, with D possibly matching TRBD1 (5 bases). Per germline, CDR1 SNHLY and CDR2 FYNNEI. Trimming took off 6 bases at V and 6 bases at J, with 18 bases between the two ends. The CDR3 contains 16 residues. This CDR3 reads CASREIRQSINSPLHF. CDR3 bases: TGTGCCAGCAGGGAGATCCGACAGTCTATTAATTCACCCCTCCACTTT.

The genes are TRBV28 and TRBJ1-2; D not resolved. Deletions cut 2 bases from V and 8 bases from J, with 15 bases between. Germline V gives CDR1 MDHEN, CDR2 SYDVKM. CDR3 size: 14 residues. The CDR3 sequence is CASSLSGLISGYTF. CDR3 nucleotides: TGTGCCAGCAGTTTAAGCGGGCTAATTTCGGGCTACACCTTC.

Many counts were recorded for this clonotype. This chain connects TRBV10-3 to TRBJ2-1, with a possible D match to TRBD1 (5 bases). The V end lost 6 bases, the J end lost 4 bases, and 16 bases lay between the germline ends. The CDR3 is made up of 15 amino acids. Germline V lookup: CDR1 ENHRY, CDR2 SYGVKD. CDR3 nucleotides: TGTGCCATCAGCCCGGACACTTTGATTTACAATGAGCAGTTCTTC. Translating it yields CAISPDTLIYNEQFF.

The chain recombines TRBV7-9 with TRBJ2-6; unclear D gene. The V gene lost 6 bases and the J gene lost 0 bases, with 6 bases spanning the gap. This CDR3 is 14 amino acids long. The V gene's germline CDR1 is SEHNR and CDR2 FQNEAQ (reference sequence). Written as DNA, the CDR3 is TGTGCCAGCAGGGCAGACTCTGGGGCCAACGTCCTGACTTTC. As protein: CASRADSGANVLTF.

The rearrangement links TRBV15 to TRBJ2-3; no firm D call. The germline V and J ends were trimmed by 3 bases and 8 bases, with 12 bases remaining between them. The germline CDR1 and CDR2 sequences are LNHNV and YYDKDF (reference sequence). The CDR3 extends over 13 amino acids. CDR3 residues: CATSREERGTQYF. The CDR3 bases are TGTGCCACCAGCAGGGAAGAACGCGGTACGCAGTATTTT.